The 4 T cell receptor beta chains below were found in one sample sequenced in a study of blood T cells in healthy people across ages. Combining a sample-barcoded 5' primer with a J-beta primer mix, a second PCR ran for roughly 6 to 11 cycles. One entry per CDR3 protein results from TCRdb running MiXCR on the 5' RACE reads. The sample records hundreds of thousands of distinct CDR3 sequences, around a quarter being singletons. This sample was also put to use in a study of T cells of mothers and their children.

Source material: blood. These receptors were taken from a boy aged 5-17 years in good health.

This clonotype occurred a few times. The rearrangement uses TRBV12-3 or TRBV12-4 and TRBJ2-5, with D possibly being TRBD1 or TRBD2 (5 bases each). Judging by the DNA end, TRBJ2-7 fits better; the J call may be wrong. The CDR3 runs 13 residues. In DNA, the CDR3 is TGTGCCAGCAGTTTAGGGGACGGCTACGAGCAGTACTTC. It is translated as CASSLGDGYEQYF.

The J gene is TRBJ1-1, the V gene TRBV20-1; maybe TRBD1 (5 bases). This CDR3 comprises 11 residues. V was cut by 6 bases and J by 11 bases, with 16 bases left in between. Germline-derived CDR1 and CDR2 are DFQATT and SNEGSKA (reference sequence). CDR3 sequence reads: CSASGGDYAFF. The CDR3 DNA reads TGCAGTGCCTCGGGGGGGGATTATGCTTTCTTT.

This rearrangement joins TRBV7-3 to TRBJ2-5, with 9 nucleotides matching TRBD2. The V gene end was trimmed by 5 bases and the J gene end by 5 bases; junction bases not matched to a gene: 9. The CDR3 has 15 amino acids. Germline CDR1 reads SGHTA; CDR2 reads FQGTGA. The CDR3 DNA sequence: TGTGCCAGCAGCGCAACGGGACTAGCCGGGGAGACCCAGTACTTC. Protein: CASSATGLAGETQYF. Supplemented by reference TRBV7-3 and TRBJ2-5, the full variable domain reads GAGVSQTPSNKVTEKGKYVELRCDPISGHTALYWYRQSLGQGPEFLIYFQGTGAADDSGLPNDRFFAVRPEGSVSTLKIQRTERGDSAVYLCASSATGLAGETQYFGPGTRLLVL.

This clonotype has a handful of counts. The V gene is TRBV2, the J gene TRBJ2-7; tentatively, D is TRBD1 (6 bases). The CDR3 runs to 13 residues. Germline V gives CDR1 SNHLY, CDR2 FYNNEI. Trimming pared 8 bases from V and 3 bases from J, leaving 14 bases between. CDR3: CASLGDIFYEQYF. The CDR3 DNA reads TGTGCCAGCTTAGGGGACATTTTCTACGAGCAGTACTTC.